This T cell receptor (beta chain) is from a study of response to subunit inactivated influenza vaccine. This clonotype showed up many times. The antigen remains undetermined. The CDR3 extends over 16 amino acids. From germline, CDR1 is LGHNA and CDR2 YSLEER. V shed 3 bases, J shed 0 bases, and the junction held 2 bases outside the gene matches. TCRdb reprocessed the RT-PCR reads with MiXCR, giving one entry per CDR3 protein. The table includes 430,000 or so distinct CDR3 sequences, about 10% detected once. Study conclusions and caveats: Few additional T cells are recruited per seasonal influenza vaccination, authors suggested.

This clonotype was obtained from a man in his forties or fifties who received an inactivated influenza vaccine. The source was PBMCs from blood, collected about 6 weeks after vaccination. V usage is TRBV4-3 and J usage is TRBJ2-3, with TRBD2 matching 11 bases. In DNA, the CDR3 is TGCGCCAGCAGCCATCGACTAGCGGGGAGCACAGATACGCAGTATTTT. This encodes CASSHRLAGSTDTQYF.